The rows below give T cell receptor beta chains drawn from one sample of a study of cytomegalovirus exposure and HLA in healthy donors. Using immunoSEQ multiplex PCR, the repertoire was profiled, and TCRdb retains in-frame clones only, with some absent. The data show about 130,000 clones, 75% to 90% seen once. The sequenced sample consisted of PBMCs. These receptors came from a woman aged 18-29 years in good health and CMV-seropositive. CDR3s include the opening cysteine and the closing phenylalanine or tryptophan. A D gene is named only where the DNA matches it firmly. Not every row has a clone size; where given, it reads once, few, many or a size class.

v_gene	abundance	d_gene	j_gene	CDR3aa	CDR3nt
TRBV6-5	-	TRBD1	TRBJ2-7	CASSTFTDRRNF	TGTGCCAGCAGTACCTTCACGGACAGGAGAAACTTC
TRBV27	-	-	TRBJ2-1	CASSPLTEDEQFF	TGTGCCAGCAGTCCCCTCACGGAGGATGAGCAGTTCTTC
TRBV7-2	-	-	TRBJ2-3	CASSQNRGKYF	TGTGCCAGCAGCCAGAACCGGGGAAAGTATTTT
TRBV28	-	-	TRBJ2-5	CASSPRGETQYF	TGTGCCAGCAGTCCCCGGGGAGAGACCCAGTACTTC
TRBV18	-	-	TRBJ1-1	CASSPMGGNTEAFF	TGTGCCAGCTCACCAATGGGGGGGAACACTGAAGCTTTCTTT
TRBV29-1	-	-	TRBJ1-2	CSVGLGDGYTF	TGCAGCGTTGGGTTGGGAGATGGCTACACCTTC
TRBV6-5	-	TRBD2	TRBJ2-5	CASAPGLQETQYF	TGTGCCAGCGCGCCGGGACTACAAGAGACCCAGTACTTC
TRBV7-3	few	-	TRBJ2-7	CASSPKAAATYEQYF	TGTGCCAGCAGCCCGAAAGCCGCCGCCACCTACGAGCAGTACTTC
TRBV2	-	-	TRBJ2-7	CASSPYRETLYEQYF	TGTGCCAGCAGTCCCTATCGGGAAACCCTCTACGAGCAGTACTTC
TRBV28	-	TRBD1	TRBJ2-7	CASSTNRGRTFYEQYF	TGTGCCAGCAGTACTAACAGGGGCCGTACCTTCTACGAGCAGTACTTC
TRBV4-3	-	-	TRBJ2-1	CASSQEGLSYNEQFF	TGCGCCAGCAGCCAAGAGGGACTTTCTTACAATGAGCAGTTCTTC
TRBV19	many	-	TRBJ2-7	CASRGGHEQYF	TGTGCCAGTAGGGGGGGGCACGAGCAGTACTTC
TRBV28	-	TRBD1	TRBJ2-7	CASRGQAYEQYF	TGTGCCAGCAGGGGACAGGCCTACGAGCAGTACTTC
TRBV5-1	-	TRBD2	TRBJ2-3	CASSPGLATDTQYF	TGCGCCAGCAGCCCGGGACTAGCCACAGATACGCAGTATTTT
TRBV5-1	-	-	TRBJ2-5	CASSPRADQETQYF	TGCGCCAGCAGCCCGCGGGCGGATCAAGAGACCCAGTACTTC
TRBV5-1	-	TRBD1	TRBJ2-3	CASSDRQGGENTQYF	TGCGCCAGCAGCGATCGACAGGGGGGCGAGAATACGCAGTATTTT
TRBV7-9	-	-	TRBJ2-1	CASSVTNYNEQFF	TGTGCCAGCAGCGTGACAAATTACAATGAGCAGTTCTTC
TRBV5-6	-	-	TRBJ2-2	CASSLGGGHTGELFF	TGTGCCAGCAGCTTGGGTGGGGGCCACACCGGGGAGCTGTTTTTT
TRBV28	-	-	TRBJ2-1	CASREQGSREQFF	TGTGCCAGCAGGGAACAGGGAAGTCGCGAGCAGTTCTTC
TRBV18	-	-	TRBJ2-4	CASSPPKMTGRNIQYF	TGTGCCAGCTCACCACCGAAAATGACAGGGAGGAACATTCAGTACTTC
TRBV10-1	-	-	TRBJ1-1	CASSESWGRDTEAFF	TGCGCCAGCAGTGAGTCGTGGGGGAGGGACACTGAAGCTTTCTTT
TRBV29-1	-	-	TRBJ2-1	CSVVAGAGNEQFF	TGCAGCGTTGTGGCAGGGGCGGGCAATGAGCAGTTCTTC
TRBV9	-	-	TRBJ1-1	CASSVVESNTEAFF	TGTGCCAGCAGCGTAGTAGAGTCGAACACTGAAGCTTTCTTT
TRBV9	-	-	TRBJ1-1	CASSVDAEDSLFF	TGTGCCAGCAGCGTAGATGCTGAGGACAGCCTCTTCTTT
TRBV7-2	-	-	TRBJ1-5	CASSLAVSSGAGGQPQHF	TGTGCCAGCAGCTTAGCGGTGTCGAGTGGGGCAGGTGGTCAGCCCCAGCATTTT
TRBV30	once	-	TRBJ2-7	CAWGVNRVDEQYF	TGTGCCTGGGGGGTGAACAGGGTAGACGAGCAGTACTTC
TRBV12-5	-	TRBD1	TRBJ2-7	CASGLNLGQTRYEQYF	TGTGCTAGTGGTTTGAACCTGGGACAGACCCGCTACGAGCAGTACTTC
TRBV9	-	-	TRBJ1-2	CASSSIYGYTF	TGTGCCAGCAGCTCTATATATGGCTACACCTTC
TRBV5-8	-	TRBD1	TRBJ1-3	CASTLLGTGDSSSGNTIYF	TGTGCCAGCACCTTGCTGGGGACAGGGGACTCGAGCTCTGGAAACACCATATATTTT
TRBV9	-	-	TRBJ2-1	CASSTRGNEQFF	TGTGCCAGCAGCACCCGGGGCAATGAGCAGTTCTTC